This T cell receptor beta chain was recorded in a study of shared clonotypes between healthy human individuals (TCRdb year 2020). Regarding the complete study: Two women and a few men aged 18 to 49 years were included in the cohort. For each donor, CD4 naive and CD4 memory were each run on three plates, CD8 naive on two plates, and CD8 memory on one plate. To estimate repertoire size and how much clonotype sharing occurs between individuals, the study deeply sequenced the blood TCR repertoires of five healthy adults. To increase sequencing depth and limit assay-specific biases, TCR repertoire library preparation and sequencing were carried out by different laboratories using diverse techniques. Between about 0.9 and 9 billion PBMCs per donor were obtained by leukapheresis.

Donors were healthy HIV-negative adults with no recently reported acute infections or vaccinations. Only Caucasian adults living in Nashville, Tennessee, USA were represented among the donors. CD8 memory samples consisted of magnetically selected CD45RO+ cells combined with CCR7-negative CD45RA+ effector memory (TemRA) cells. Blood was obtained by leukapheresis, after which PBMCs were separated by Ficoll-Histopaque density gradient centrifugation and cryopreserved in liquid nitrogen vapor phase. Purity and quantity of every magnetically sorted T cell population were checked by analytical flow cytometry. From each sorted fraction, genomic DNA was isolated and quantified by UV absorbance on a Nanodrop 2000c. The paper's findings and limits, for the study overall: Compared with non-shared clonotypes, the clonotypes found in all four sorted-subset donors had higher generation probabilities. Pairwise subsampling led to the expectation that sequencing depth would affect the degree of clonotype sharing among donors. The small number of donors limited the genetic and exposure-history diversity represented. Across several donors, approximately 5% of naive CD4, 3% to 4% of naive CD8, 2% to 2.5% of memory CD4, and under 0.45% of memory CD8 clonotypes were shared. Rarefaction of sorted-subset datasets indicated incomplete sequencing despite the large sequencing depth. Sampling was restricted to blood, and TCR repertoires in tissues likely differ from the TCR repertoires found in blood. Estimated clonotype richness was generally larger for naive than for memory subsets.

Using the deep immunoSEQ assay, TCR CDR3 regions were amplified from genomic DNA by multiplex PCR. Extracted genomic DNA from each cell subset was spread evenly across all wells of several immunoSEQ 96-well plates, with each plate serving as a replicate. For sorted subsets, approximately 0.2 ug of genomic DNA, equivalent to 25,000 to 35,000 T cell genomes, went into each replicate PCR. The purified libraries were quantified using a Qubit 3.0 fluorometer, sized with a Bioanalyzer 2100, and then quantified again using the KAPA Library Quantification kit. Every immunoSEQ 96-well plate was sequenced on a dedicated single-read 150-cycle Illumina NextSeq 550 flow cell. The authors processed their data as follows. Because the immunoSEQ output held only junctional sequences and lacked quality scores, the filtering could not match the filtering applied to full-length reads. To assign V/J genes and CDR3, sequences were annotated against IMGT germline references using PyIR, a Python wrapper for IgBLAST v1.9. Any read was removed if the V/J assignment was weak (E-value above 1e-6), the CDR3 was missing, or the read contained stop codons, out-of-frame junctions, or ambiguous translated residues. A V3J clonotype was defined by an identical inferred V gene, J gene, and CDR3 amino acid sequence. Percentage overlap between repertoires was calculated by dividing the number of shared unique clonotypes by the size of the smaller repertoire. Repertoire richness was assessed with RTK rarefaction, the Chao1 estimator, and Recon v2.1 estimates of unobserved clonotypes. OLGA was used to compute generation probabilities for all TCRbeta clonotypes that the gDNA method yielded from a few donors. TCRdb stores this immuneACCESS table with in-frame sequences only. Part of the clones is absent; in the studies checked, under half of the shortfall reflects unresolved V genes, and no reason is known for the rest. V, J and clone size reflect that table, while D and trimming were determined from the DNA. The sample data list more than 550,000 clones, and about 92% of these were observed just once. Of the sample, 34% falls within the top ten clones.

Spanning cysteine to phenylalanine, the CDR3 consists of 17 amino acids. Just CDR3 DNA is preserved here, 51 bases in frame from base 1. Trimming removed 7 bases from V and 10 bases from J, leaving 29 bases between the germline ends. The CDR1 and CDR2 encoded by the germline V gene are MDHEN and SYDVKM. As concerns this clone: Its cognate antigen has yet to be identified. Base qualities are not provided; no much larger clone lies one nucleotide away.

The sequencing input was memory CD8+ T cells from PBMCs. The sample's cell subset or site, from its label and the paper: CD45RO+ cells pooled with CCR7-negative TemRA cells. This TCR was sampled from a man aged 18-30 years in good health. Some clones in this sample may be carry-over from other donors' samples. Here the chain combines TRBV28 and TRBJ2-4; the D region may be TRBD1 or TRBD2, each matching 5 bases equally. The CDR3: CASNAKSGAAEGWIQYF. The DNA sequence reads TGTGCCAGCAATGCCAAATCCGGGGCCGCGGAAGGGTGGATTCAGTACTTC.